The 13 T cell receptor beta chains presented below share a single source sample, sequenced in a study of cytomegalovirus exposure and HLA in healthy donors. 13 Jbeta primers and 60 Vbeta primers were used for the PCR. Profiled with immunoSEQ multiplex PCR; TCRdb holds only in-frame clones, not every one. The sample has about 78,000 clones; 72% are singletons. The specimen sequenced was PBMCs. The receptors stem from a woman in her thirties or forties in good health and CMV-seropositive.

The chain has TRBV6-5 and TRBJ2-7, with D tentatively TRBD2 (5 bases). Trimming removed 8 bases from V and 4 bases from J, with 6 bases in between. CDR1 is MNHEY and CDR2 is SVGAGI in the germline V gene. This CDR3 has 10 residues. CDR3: CASGLYEQYF. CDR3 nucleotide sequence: TGTGCCAGCGGACTTTACGAGCAGTACTTC.

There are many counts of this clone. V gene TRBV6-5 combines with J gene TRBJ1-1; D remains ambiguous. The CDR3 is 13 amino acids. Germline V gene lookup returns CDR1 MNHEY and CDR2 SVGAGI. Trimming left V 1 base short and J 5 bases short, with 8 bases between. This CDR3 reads CASSYFGRTEAFF. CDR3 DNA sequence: TGTGCCAGCAGTTACTTCGGGAGGACTGAAGCTTTCTTT.

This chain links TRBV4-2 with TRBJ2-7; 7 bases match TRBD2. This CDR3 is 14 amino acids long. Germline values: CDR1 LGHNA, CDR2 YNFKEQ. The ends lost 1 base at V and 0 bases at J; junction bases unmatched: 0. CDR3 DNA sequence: TGTGCCAGCAGCCAAGCGGGGGGCTCCTACGAGCAGTACTTC. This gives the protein CASSQAGGSYEQYF.

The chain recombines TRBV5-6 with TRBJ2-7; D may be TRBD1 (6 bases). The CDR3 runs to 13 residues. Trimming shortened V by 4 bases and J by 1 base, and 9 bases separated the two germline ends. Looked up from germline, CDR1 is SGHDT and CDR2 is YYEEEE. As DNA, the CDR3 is TGTGCCAGCAGCCAGGACAGTTCCTACGAGCAGTACTTC. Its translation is CASSQDSSYEQYF.

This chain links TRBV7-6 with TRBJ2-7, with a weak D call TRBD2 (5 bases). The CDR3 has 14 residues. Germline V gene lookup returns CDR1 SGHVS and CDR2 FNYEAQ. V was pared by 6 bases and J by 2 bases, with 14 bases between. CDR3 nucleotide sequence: TGTGCCAGCAGACGCCGGGGTACGACCTACGAGCAGTACTTC. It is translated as CASRRRGTTYEQYF. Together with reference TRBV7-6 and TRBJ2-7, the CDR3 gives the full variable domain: GAGVSQSPRYKVTKRGQDVALRCDPISGHVSLYWYRQALGQGPEFLTYFNYEAQQDKSGLPNDRFSAERPEGSISTLTIQRTEQRDSAMYRCASRRRGTTYEQYFGPGTRLTVT.

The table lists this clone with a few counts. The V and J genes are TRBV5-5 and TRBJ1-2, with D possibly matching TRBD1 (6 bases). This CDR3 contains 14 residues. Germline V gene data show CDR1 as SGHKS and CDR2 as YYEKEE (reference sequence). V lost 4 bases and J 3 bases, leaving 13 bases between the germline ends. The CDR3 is CASSLQGIDYGYTF. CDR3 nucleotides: TGTGCCAGCAGCCTACAGGGTATCGACTATGGCTACACCTTC.

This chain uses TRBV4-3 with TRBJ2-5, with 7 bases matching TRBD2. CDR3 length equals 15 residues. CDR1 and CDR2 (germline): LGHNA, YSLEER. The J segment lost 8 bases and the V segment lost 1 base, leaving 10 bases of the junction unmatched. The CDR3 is CASSQGRVSGGTQYF. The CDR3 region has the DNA TGCGCCAGCAGCCAAGGCCGCGTCTCGGGGGGAACCCAGTACTTC.

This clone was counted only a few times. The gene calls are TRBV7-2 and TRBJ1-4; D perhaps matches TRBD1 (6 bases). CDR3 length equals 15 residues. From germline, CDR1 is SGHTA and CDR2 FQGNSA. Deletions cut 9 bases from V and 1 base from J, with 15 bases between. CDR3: CASAKGGGTNEKLFF. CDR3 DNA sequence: TGTGCCAGTGCTAAGGGGGGGGGAACTAATGAAAAACTGTTTTTT. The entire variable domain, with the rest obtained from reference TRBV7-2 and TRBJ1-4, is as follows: GAGVSQSPSNKVTEKGKDVELRCDPISGHTALYWYRQSLGQGLEFLIYFQGNSAPDKSGLPSDRFSAERTGGSVSTLTIQRTQQEDSAVYLCASAKGGGTNEKLFFGSGTQLSVL.

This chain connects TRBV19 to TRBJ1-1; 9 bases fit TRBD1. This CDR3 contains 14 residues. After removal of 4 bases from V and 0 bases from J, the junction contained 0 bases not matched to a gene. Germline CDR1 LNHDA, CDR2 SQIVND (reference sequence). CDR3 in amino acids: CASSRDRVNTEAFF. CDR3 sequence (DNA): TGTGCCAGTAGTAGGGACAGGGTGAACACTGAAGCTTTCTTT.

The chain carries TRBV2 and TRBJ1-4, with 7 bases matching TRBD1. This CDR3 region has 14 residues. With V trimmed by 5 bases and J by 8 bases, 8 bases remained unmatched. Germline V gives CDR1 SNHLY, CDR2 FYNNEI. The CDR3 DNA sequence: TGTGCCAGCAGTCGACAGGGTGGTAGGGAAAAACTGTTTTTT. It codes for CASSRQGGREKLFF.

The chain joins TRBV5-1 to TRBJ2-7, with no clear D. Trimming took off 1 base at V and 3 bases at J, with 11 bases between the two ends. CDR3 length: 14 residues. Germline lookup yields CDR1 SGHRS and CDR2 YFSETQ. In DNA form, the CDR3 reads TGCGCCAGCAGCTTGTTGTCGGTAGACTACGAGCAGTACTTC. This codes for CASSLLSVDYEQYF.

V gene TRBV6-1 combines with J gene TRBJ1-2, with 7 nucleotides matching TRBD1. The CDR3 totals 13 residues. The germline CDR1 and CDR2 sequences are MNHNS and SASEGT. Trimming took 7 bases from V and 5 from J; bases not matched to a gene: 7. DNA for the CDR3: TGTGCCAGCACCCTAGGACAGGCGTATGGCTACACCTTC. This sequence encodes CASTLGQAYGYTF.

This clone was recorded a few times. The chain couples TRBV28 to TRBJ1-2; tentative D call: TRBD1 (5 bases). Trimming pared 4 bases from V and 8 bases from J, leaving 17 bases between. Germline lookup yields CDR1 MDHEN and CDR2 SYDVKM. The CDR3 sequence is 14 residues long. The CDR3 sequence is CASSWSSGNGGYTF. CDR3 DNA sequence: TGTGCCAGCAGTTGGAGCTCAGGGAACGGCGGCTACACCTTC.